What follows are 12 T cell receptor beta chains derived from one specimen sequenced in a study of molecular identifiers for immune sequencing clone quantification. TCRdb processed the PCR reads anew with MiXCR; each CDR3 protein has one entry. The sample records 250,000 to 350,000 distinct CDR3 sequences, 20% to 25% being singletons. The material sequenced was naive CD8+ T cells from blood, with Jurkat cell RNA spiked in. Stated subset: FACS-sorted CD8+CD4-CCR7+CD45RA+ naive T cells. The receptors were gathered from a human donor in good health. Some libraries in this study had Jurkat cell RNA spiked in.

The chain couples TRBV28 to TRBJ2-7, with TRBD2 matching over 12 bases. The ends lost 8 bases at V and 2 bases at J; junction bases unmatched: 19. This CDR3 is built from 19 residues. The germline CDR1 and CDR2 sequences are MDHEN and SYDVKM. CDR3 nucleotide sequence: TGTGCCAGCGTCCCAATGCCTAGCGGGAGGGCCAGGGGCCCCTACGAGCAGTACTTC. Translating gives CASVPMPSGRARGPYEQYF. Filled out from reference TRBV28 and TRBJ2-7, the complete variable domain reads DVKVTQSSRYLVKRTGEKVFLECVQDMDHENMFWYRQDPGLGLRLIYFSYDVKMKEKGDIPEGYSVSREKKERFSLILESASTNQTSMYLCASVPMPSGRARGPYEQYFGPGTRLTVT.

Notes on this clonotype: Since a much larger clone is just one base distant, this may be a read error. V and J are TRBV28 and TRBJ1-4; a possible D gene is TRBD1 (5 bases). The CDR3 contains 14 residues. Germline CDR1 and CDR2: MDHEN and SYDVKM. The CDR3 nucleotides are TGTGCCACAGACCCATCCGGGACTAGTGAAAAACTGTTTTTT. Protein product: CATDPSGTSEKLFF.

The table lists this clonotype with many counts. The CDR3 loop is CASNQGARETQYF. As DNA, the CDR3 is TGTGCCAGTAACCAGGGGGCGCGGGAGACCCAGTACTTC. This chain uses TRBV28 with TRBJ2-5, with 8 nucleotides matching TRBD1. The CDR3 has 13 residues. The trim removed 9 bases at V and 5 bases at J, leaving 8 bases unmatched. CDR1 MDHEN and CDR2 SYDVKM come from the germline V gene.

This clonotype came up many times. V gene TRBV24-1 combines with J gene TRBJ2-3; 9 bases align to TRBD2. The CDR3 covers 15 residues. The junction had 3 bases not matched to a gene; V was cut back by 1 base and J by 5 bases. The germline V gene has CDR1 KGHDR and CDR2 SFDVKD. In DNA, the CDR3 is TGTGCCACCAGTGATTTAATAGCGGGAGAAGATACGCAGTATTTT. It translates to CATSDLIAGEDTQYF.

For this clonotype: This may come from a read error, since a much larger clone is one base off. The chain employs TRBV7-9 and TRBJ2-7; 7 bases match TRBD1. The CDR3 has 16 residues. With 5 bases clipped from V and 4 bases from J, the junction kept 14 bases outside the gene matches. CDR1 is SEHNR, CDR2 FQNEAQ, per germline (reference sequence). The CDR3 DNA reads as TGTGCCAGCAGCCCGCCGACCAAGGGGGCGGATTACGAGCAGTACTTC. Amino acid sequence: CASSPPTKGADYEQYF.

V usage is TRBV6-2 or TRBV6-3 and J usage is TRBJ2-7; TRBD1 matches at 10 bases. The germline CDR1 and CDR2 sequences are MNHEY and SVGEGT. The trim removed 6 bases at V and 5 bases at J, leaving 16 bases unmatched. This CDR3 spans 17 amino acids. The CDR3 sequence is CASSPNIRDRGPHEQYF. The CDR3 bases are TGTGCCAGCAGCCCTAATATCCGGGACAGGGGCCCCCACGAGCAGTACTTC.

A few counts support this clonotype. The chain recombines TRBV27 with TRBJ1-4; D is undetermined. Trimming stripped 4 bases from V and 4 bases from J, with 10 bases between. Looked up from germline, CDR1 is MNHEY and CDR2 is SMNVEV (reference sequence). The CDR3 has 14 residues. CDR3 in DNA: TGTGCCAGCAGTTCGGAGGGAAATAATGAAAAACTGTTTTTT. Translation: CASSSEGNNEKLFF.

Comments on this clonotype: A much larger clone is a single base away; this may be a read error. CDR3 DNA: TGTGCCAGCAGTTTAGCCGGCCAGAGCTATCAGCCCCGGCATTTT. Residues: CASSLAGQSYQPRHF. V gene TRBV27 combines with J gene TRBJ1-5, with no clear D. Germline-derived CDR1 and CDR2 are MNHEY and SMNVEV (reference sequence). This CDR3 has 15 residues.

Worth noting for this clonotype: Possible read error: a much larger clone is one base away. This chain links TRBV7-6 with TRBJ2-3; 10 bases are shared with TRBD2. The V segment lost 1 base and the J segment 7 bases; nucleotides outside the gene matches: 8. The CDR3 contains 16 residues. Per the germline V gene, CDR1 is SGHVS and CDR2 is FNYEAQ. The CDR3: CASSLGLAGVANTQYF. As DNA, the CDR3 is TGTGCCAGCAGCTTAGGTCTAGCGGGAGTCGCAAATACGCAGTATTTT.

This clonotype was seen a single time. A read error may explain this, as a much larger clone is one base away. The genes are TRBV5-5 and TRBJ2-3, with D possibly being TRBD1 (5 bases). V lost 4 bases to trimming and J lost 4 bases, with 19 bases between them. The germline V gene has CDR1 SGHKS and CDR2 YYEKEE (reference sequence). This CDR3 is 16 amino acids long. The CDR3 DNA reads as TGTGCCAGCAGCCCGAGTAGGGCCAGGGTTTCAGATACGCAGTATTTT. Its translation: CASSPSRARVSDTQYF. The full variable domain, its missing parts supplied by reference TRBV5-5 and TRBJ2-3, is DAGVTQSPTHLIKTRGQQVTLRCSPISGHKSVSWYQQVLGQGPQFIFQYYEKEERGRGNFPDRFSARQFPNYSSELNVNALLLGDSALYLCASSPSRARVSDTQYFGPGTRLTVL.

The chain is built from TRBV11-2 and TRBJ2-4, with 7 bases that match TRBD2. V lost 1 base and J lost 3; bases outside the gene matches: 12. Germline CDR1 and CDR2: SGHAT and FQNNGV. The length of the CDR3 is 18 residues. CDR3 protein: CASSLGSGGGKGKNIQYF. The CDR3 nucleotides read TGTGCCAGCAGCTTAGGATCGGGGGGAGGGAAGGGCAAAAACATTCAGTACTTC.

This clonotype showed up just once. A clone one base away is much larger, so this may be a read error. The genes are TRBV13 and TRBJ2-7, with D possibly being TRBD1 (6 bases). The CDR3 is made up of 15 amino acids. Germline CDR1 reads PRHDT; CDR2 reads FYEKMQ (reference sequence). CDR3 region: CAGSPKGVIAYEQYF. The CDR3, as DNA: TGTGCCGGCAGCCCGAAGGGGGTCATTGCCTACGAGCAGTACTTC.